This is a list of T cell receptor beta chains from one sample in a study of cytomegalovirus exposure and HLA in healthy donors. Sequencing was performed with immunoSEQ multiplex PCR; in TCRdb, only in-frame clones are kept and a portion is missing. The sample contains around 150,000 clones, approximately 71% of which appear only once. Input material: PBMCs. These receptors were taken from a woman aged 40-49 years in good health and CMV-seropositive. CDR3s include the opening cysteine and the closing phenylalanine or tryptophan. D genes are given only for firm matches. Clone sizes are given selectively: once, few, many, or a class where the clone is expanded.

clone size,D gene,V gene,J gene,CDR3 DNA,CDR3 protein
once,TRBD2,TRBV7-3,TRBJ2-7,TGTGCCAGCAGCCGAACTAGCGGGAGGTCCCACGAGCAGTACTTC,CASSRTSGRSHEQYF
NA,TRBD1,TRBV7-3,TRBJ1-2,TGTGCCAGCAGCTTAGGACAGGGGAACTATGGCTACACCTTC,CASSLGQGNYGYTF
NA,TRBD2,TRBV11-2,TRBJ2-5,TGTGCCAGCAGCTTCTGGCGAGCGGGAGATGAGACCCAGTACTTC,CASSFWRAGDETQYF
NA,NA,TRBV6-1,TRBJ2-5,TGTGCCAGCAGCCGGGGACAACCCAAAGAGACCCAGTACTTC,CASSRGQPKETQYF
NA,NA,TRBV7-9,TRBJ2-2,TGTGCCAGCAGCTTAGGCTATAACACCGGGGAGCTGTTTTTT,CASSLGYNTGELFF
NA,TRBD2,TRBV5-3,TRBJ2-1,TGTGCCAGAAGCTTGGTTAGCGGGAGCTCCTACAATGAGCAGTTCTTC,CARSLVSGSSYNEQFF
NA,TRBD2,TRBV10-3,TRBJ2-5,TGTGCCATCAGTGGGACTAGCGGGACCCAAGAGACCCAGTACTTC,CAISGTSGTQETQYF
NA,TRBD1,TRBV5-1,TRBJ2-3,TGCGCCAGCAGCTTGACCGGGACAGGGCCCACAGATACGCAGTATTTT,CASSLTGTGPTDTQYF
NA,NA,TRBV4-2,TRBJ2-6,TGTGCCAGCAGCCAAGACTACGGGGGGCAGGTTGGAATTGTGGCTGGGGCCAACGTCCTGACTTTC,CASSQDYGGQVGIVAGANVLTF
once,NA,TRBV11-3,TRBJ1-1,TGTGCCAGCAGCTCCGATACAGCGAGAACAGGGATGAACACTGAAGCTTTCTTT,CASSSDTARTGMNTEAFF
few,TRBD1,TRBV25-1,TRBJ2-7,TGTGCCAGCAGAGGACAGGGGAGCCTAGAGGAGCAGTACTTC,CASRGQGSLEEQYF
NA,NA,TRBV28,TRBJ1-6,TGTGCCAGCGAGCGGGACTATAATTCACCCCTCCACTTT,CASERDYNSPLHF
NA,TRBD2,TRBV5-4,TRBJ2-1,TGTGCCAGCAGCTTAGCGGGAGGGCCAAACAATGAGCAGTTCTTC,CASSLAGGPNNEQFF
NA,TRBD2,TRBV5-1,TRBJ2-3,TGCGCCAGCAGCTGGGGACTAGCGGGAGCTAGGGTGGATACGCAGTATTTT,CASSWGLAGARVDTQYF
NA,TRBD1,TRBV28,TRBJ1-2,TGTGCCAGCAGTCTACAGGGGCGGTTGGGCTACACCTTC,CASSLQGRLGYTF
NA,NA,TRBV19,TRBJ1-4,TGTGCCAGTAGTATTGGGGCCACGGGTGAAAAACTGTTTTTT,CASSIGATGEKLFF
NA,TRBD1,TRBV28,TRBJ1-4,TGTGCCAGCGTACGAGCCGGGACAGCTAATGAAAAACTGTTTTTT,CASVRAGTANEKLFF
once,NA,TRBV4-3,TRBJ2-7,TGCGCCAGCAGCCAAGATACCAGCGGCAACGACCTATCCTACGAGCAGTCCTTC,CASSQDTSGNDLSYEQSF
NA,NA,TRBV28,TRBJ2-3,TGTGCCAGCGGCACATCAGGGACTAGCACAGATACGCAGTATTTT,CASGTSGTSTDTQYF
few,TRBD1,TRBV6-5,TRBJ1-5,TGTGCCAGCAGGCGACAGGGTCCCAATCAGCCCCAGCATTTT,CASRRQGPNQPQHF
few,TRBD1,TRBV5-4,TRBJ2-5,TGTGCCAGCAGCGGTACAGGGGCTGGGGAGACCCAGTACTTC,CASSGTGAGETQYF
NA,NA,TRBV10-2,TRBJ2-7,TGCGCCAGCAGTGAGTCGGGAGGCACAAACTACGAGCAGTACTTC,CASSESGGTNYEQYF
NA,TRBD1,TRBV15,TRBJ2-2,TGTGCCACCAGCAGGGGACAGGGGACGGGCGGGGAGCTGTTTTTT,CATSRGQGTGGELFF
NA,NA,TRBV29-1,TRBJ1-6,TGCAGCGTTGGCCAGGGGTTCAATTCACCCCTCCACTTT,CSVGQGFNSPLHF
NA,NA,TRBV5-1,TRBJ2-3,TGCGCCAGCAGCTGGGGACTCGGCGACACAGATACGCAGTATTTT,CASSWGLGDTDTQYF
NA,NA,TRBV28,TRBJ2-3,TGTGCCATACGTGGGGCGGGGACAGATACGCAGTATTTT,CAIRGAGTDTQYF
once,NA,TRBV28,TRBJ1-2,TGTGCCAGCAGTGAGCCGGGACATGCCCACACCTTC,CASSEPGHAHTF
NA,TRBD1,TRBV28,TRBJ2-7,TGTGCCAGCAGTAGCACAGGGGGCTATAGCTCCTACGAGCAGTACTTC,CASSSTGGYSSYEQYF
NA,TRBD1,TRBV19,TRBJ2-7,TGTGCCAGTACCTTTCGACAGGGGAAAATCTACGAGCAGTACTTC,CASTFRQGKIYEQYF
NA,NA,TRBV4-1,TRBJ2-7,TGCGCCAGCAGCCAAGGGGGCAGTTTCTACGAGCAGTACTTC,CASSQGGSFYEQYF
NA,NA,TRBV29-1,TRBJ1-2,TGCAGCGTTGGGGAGGGATACGGCTACACCTTC,CSVGEGYGYTF
NA,NA,TRBV7-3,TRBJ2-1,TGTGCCAGCAGCTCCCTTGGGGCTCCCTACAATGAGCAGTTCTTC,CASSSLGAPYNEQFF
NA,TRBD2,TRBV6-4,TRBJ2-5,TGTGCCAGCGAAACCGAACTAGCGGGAGCCGTTAGGGGGGAGACCCAGTACTTC,CASETELAGAVRGETQYF
NA,TRBD2,TRBV7-9,TRBJ2-1,TGTGCCAGCGAGGGAACTCCGACCGGGGGGTACAATGAGCAGTTCTTC,CASEGTPTGGYNEQFF
NA,TRBD1,TRBV28,TRBJ2-5,TGTGCCAGCATGTACAGGGGGGAGGAGACCCAGTACTTC,CASMYRGEETQYF